A single sample gave rise to the 11 T cell receptor beta chains below, sequenced in a study of T cells in Graves' hyperthyroidism and ophthalmopathy. The CDR3 regions of TCR beta were amplified from RNA transcripts. HTBI primers were the set used in a first-round RT-PCR of the TCR CDR3. TCRdb re-called the multiplex PCR reads through MiXCR, storing one row per CDR3 protein. The table lists under 350,000 distinct CDR3 sequences, roughly an eighth of them singletons. Sequencing input: blood. Every receptor here comes from a woman in her thirties or forties with Graves' ophthalmopathy.

Many counts were recorded for this clonotype. The chain uses TRBV28 and TRBJ1-3, with 7 bases matching TRBD1. The CDR3 is 16 residues long. Germline V CDR1 and CDR2: MDHEN, SYDVKM. Germline trimming cut 6 bases from V and 4 bases from J; bases unmatched to any gene: 12. The CDR3 DNA is TGTGCCAGCAGGGGATTGGGACAGCAGAGAGGAAACACCATATATTTT. As protein: CASRGLGQQRGNTIYF.

This clonotype was seen repeatedly, ten times or more. This chain connects TRBV27 to TRBJ1-5, with D perhaps TRBD1 (5 bases). The CDR3 has 14 residues. Trimming removed 5 bases from V and 3 bases from J, with 11 bases in between. Germline CDR1 MNHEY, CDR2 SMNVEV (reference sequence). This CDR3 reads CASSPGPNNQPQHF. The DNA of the CDR3 is TGTGCCAGCAGTCCGGGACCGAACAATCAGCCCCAGCATTTT.

V usage is TRBV4-1 and J usage is TRBJ1-1; D is undetermined. V shed 1 base and J shed 6 bases, with 9 bases lying between them. The CDR3 contains 13 residues. Germline values: CDR1 MGHRA, CDR2 YSYEKL. The CDR3 loop reads CASSQGGNAEAFF. The CDR3, as DNA: TGCGCCAGCAGCCAAGGGGGTAACGCTGAAGCTTTCTTT.

This clonotype was counted ten times or more. V usage is TRBV6-1 and J usage is TRBJ1-2; D might be TRBD1 (6 bases). Germline V gene data show CDR1 as MNHNS and CDR2 as SASEGT. The V end was cut by 7 bases, the J end by 3 bases, with 15 bases between. The CDR3 runs to 14 residues. CDR3 amino acids: CASKGGGLDYGYTF. CDR3 in DNA: TGTGCCAGCAAGGGGGGGGGTCTCGACTATGGCTACACCTTC.

This clonotype was observed at least ten times. This chain uses TRBV7-2 with TRBJ2-3; D is uncertain. The germline V gene encodes CDR1 SGHTA and CDR2 FQGNSA. This CDR3 is 13 amino acids long. The V end lost 6 bases, the J end lost 0 bases, and 7 bases lay between the germline ends. DNA for the CDR3: TGTGCCAGCAGGATGACAAGCACAGATACGCAGTATTTT. Protein: CASRMTSTDTQYF.

This clonotype was detected many times. The CDR3: CASSRGQTYEQYF. CDR3 nucleotide sequence: TGTGCCAGCAGCAGAGGACAGACCTACGAGCAGTACTTC. The rearrangement joins TRBV7-8 to TRBJ2-7, with a tentative D call TRBD1 (6 bases). The CDR3 contains 13 residues. The germline V gene has CDR1 SGHVS and CDR2 FQNEAQ. V was cut by 5 bases and J by 2 bases, with 10 bases left in between.

This clonotype occurred many times. V usage is TRBV20-1 and J usage is TRBJ2-1, with 10 bases lining up with TRBD2. This CDR3 comprises 15 residues. Germline V CDR1 and CDR2: DFQATT, SNEGSKA (reference sequence). J was trimmed by 4 bases and V by 3 bases; bases with no gene match: 6. Here the CDR3 DNA reads TGCAGTGCTAGCCCCCTAGCGGGGGATTACAATGAGCAGTTCTTC. Translation gives CSASPLAGDYNEQFF.

This clonotype was counted only a few times. The chain uses TRBV15 and TRBJ1-5; D is unresolved. Germline values: CDR1 LNHNV, CDR2 YYDKDF (reference sequence). Between the trimmed V and J ends, which lost 0 bases and 1 base, there was a span of 16 bases. This CDR3 has 18 residues. The CDR3 here is CATSRDYSGKPSNQPQHF. DNA for the CDR3: TGTGCCACCAGCAGAGATTATAGCGGGAAGCCAAGCAATCAGCCCCAGCATTTT.

This clonotype came up many times. The chain uses TRBV6-2 or TRBV6-3 and TRBJ1-5; the D is unclear. The germline V and J ends were trimmed by 2 bases and 8 bases, with 10 bases remaining between them. CDR3 size: 13 residues. Germline values: CDR1 MNHEY, CDR2 SVGEGT. The CDR3 nucleotides read TGTGCCAGCAGTTACCCGGGTATGAAGCCCCAGCATTTT. Its protein product is CASSYPGMKPQHF.

V and J are TRBV29-1 and TRBJ1-2, with TRBD1 as a possible D gene (5 bases). V was cut by 6 bases and J by 4 bases, with 21 bases left in between. The CDR3 runs to 15 residues. The germline V gene has CDR1 SQVTM and CDR2 ANQGSEA. CDR3 nucleotide sequence: TGCAGCGTCCCCGGAAATCGACAGAGCCCCTATGGCTACACCTTC. It codes for CSVPGNRQSPYGYTF.

There are many counts of this clonotype. V is TRBV12-3 or TRBV12-4 and J is TRBJ1-1, with 7 nucleotides matching TRBD1. CDR3 length equals 14 residues. Trimming took 6 bases from V and 4 from J; bases not matched to a gene: 8. The CDR3 loop reads CASRKGAISTEAFF. The CDR3 region has the DNA TGTGCCAGCAGAAAGGGGGCTATAAGCACTGAAGCTTTCTTT.